This TCR beta chain was documented in a study of CD8+ T cells in alopecia areata. Whole-study findings and limits: Sharing of TCR sequences between patients (possibly for HLA-related reasons) was less clear than in mice.

Germline CDR1 is MNHNY and CDR2 is SVGAGI (reference sequence). Trimming left V 0 bases short and J 6 bases short, with 8 bases between. There are 14 residues in the CDR3. Extracted RNA was reverse transcribed, and the resulting cDNA served as sequencing template. Libraries were prepared by immunoSEQ multiplex PCR; TCRdb keeps only in-frame clonotypes and omits some of them. The repertoire holds 150,000 to 200,000 clones, with 65% to 75% as singletons. This clone came up a few times. The antigen remains unidentified. The TCR sequence derives from a human donor with alopecia areata. The starting material was CD8+ T cells sorted from blood, obtained at week 0. The chain uses TRBV6-6 and TRBJ2-2; D gene unclear. The CDR3 loop reads CASSYSRFPGELFF. DNA for the CDR3: TGTGCCAGCAGTTACTCTAGGTTTCCCGGGGAGCTGTTTTTT.